The sequence of this T cell receptor beta chain was determined in a study of blood T cell repertoires in COVID-19. Overall study context: Sources were T cells, B-cell-depleted T cells, or PBMCs; the material itself was cDNA or gDNA.

V lost 1 base, J lost 0 bases, and 8 bases lay in between. The CDR3 is made up of 16 amino acids. Germline-derived CDR1 and CDR2 are SGHRS and YFSETQ. The protocol was immunoSEQ multiplex PCR, while the TCRdb copy is restricted to in-frame clones and leaves out a portion. The sample has about 140,000 clones, approximately 83% seen once. Sample: peripheral blood. This TCR derives from an older woman with acute or convalescent COVID-19. The chain links TRBV5-1 to TRBJ2-6; D perhaps matches TRBD2 (6 bases). The CDR3 is CASSLNGGSGANVLTF. The CDR3, as DNA: TGCGCCAGCAGCTTGAACGGGGGCTCTGGGGCCAACGTCCTGACTTTC.